The sequence of this TCR beta chain was determined in a study of metastatic and nonmetastatic thyroid tumors. Study information: Malignant thyroid and benign thyroid patients provided blood and tumor or nodule tissue whose repertoires were compared.

With 5 bases clipped from V and 2 bases from J, the junction kept 3 bases outside the gene matches. The germline CDR1 and CDR2 sequences are DFQATT and SNEGSKA (reference sequence). The CDR3 is 14 amino acids. Per the authors' pipeline: Variation in CDR3 across clinicopathological groups served as the basis for constructing a distant-metastasis classifier in papillary thyroid cancer. Using MiXCR, TCRdb re-called clones from the PCR reads. The V and J calls shown here were made by TCRdb, not taken from the authors' results. The table has under 45,000 clones, approximately 20% seen once. Patients had received no treatment of any kind before thyroid surgery. This clone was recorded many times.

The sequencing sample was made of tumor tissue. The chain couples TRBV20-1 to TRBJ2-2, with 9 bases that match TRBD1. This receptor was obtained from a female donor with papillary thyroid cancer or a benign thyroid nodule (not recorded which). Some clones in this sample may be carry-over from other donors' samples. Written as DNA, the CDR3 is TGCAGTGCTGGGGACAGGGTCAACACCGGGGAGCTGTTTTTT. Translated: CSAGDRVNTGELFF.